The rows below give T cell receptor beta chains drawn from one sample of a study of control samples from healthy donors and cancer patients. Clones were sequenced by immunoSEQ multiplex PCR, and TCRdb holds only the in-frame ones, with some missing. Of about 170,000 clones listed, roughly nine tenths are singletons. Sample: blood. These receptors all stem from a woman aged 30 to 39 in good health. CDR3s include the opening cysteine and the closing phenylalanine or tryptophan. The order of the fields is clone size, V gene, D gene, J gene, CDR3 DNA, CDR3 protein. A D gene is named only where the DNA matches it firmly. A clone size is listed for some rows: how often the clone was seen (once, few, many), or a class if it is expanded.

clone_size: NA; v_call: TRBV5-1; d_call: NA; j_call: TRBJ1-2; cdr3_nt: TGCGCCAGCAGCCTGCTTGGGGAAGGGGCCTATGGCTACACCTTC; cdr3_aa: CASSLLGEGAYGYTF
clone_size: NA; v_call: TRBV28; d_call: NA; j_call: TRBJ2-7; cdr3_nt: TGTGCCAGCAGTTCTTACAGGTACGAGCAGTACTTC; cdr3_aa: CASSSYRYEQYF
clone_size: NA; v_call: TRBV30; d_call: NA; j_call: TRBJ2-5; cdr3_nt: TGTGCCTGGAGCTGGGGGGAAGAGACCCAGTACTTC; cdr3_aa: CAWSWGEETQYF
clone_size: NA; v_call: TRBV6-5; d_call: TRBD1; j_call: TRBJ1-5; cdr3_nt: TGTGCCAGCGACAGGGGGCGGGCTGGCAATCAGCCCCAGCATTTT; cdr3_aa: CASDRGRAGNQPQHF
clone_size: once; v_call: TRBV7-2; d_call: TRBD2; j_call: TRBJ2-3; cdr3_nt: TGTGCCAGCAGCTTGGAATGGACTAGCGGGGGGGCTGATACGCAGTATTTT; cdr3_aa: CASSLEWTSGGADTQYF
clone_size: NA; v_call: TRBV11-3; d_call: NA; j_call: TRBJ2-1; cdr3_nt: TGTGCCAGCAGCTTAGGTCCGGGCTCCTACAATGAGCAGTTCTTC; cdr3_aa: CASSLGPGSYNEQFF
clone_size: NA; v_call: TRBV7-9; d_call: NA; j_call: TRBJ1-4; cdr3_nt: TGTGCCAGCAGCTTAGGACAGGCTTCTAATGAAAAACTGTTTTTT; cdr3_aa: CASSLGQASNEKLFF
clone_size: NA; v_call: TRBV28; d_call: NA; j_call: TRBJ2-7; cdr3_nt: TGTGCCAGCAGCCGGGACCCCACCTACGAGCAGTACTTC; cdr3_aa: CASSRDPTYEQYF
clone_size: NA; v_call: TRBV12-3/TRBV12-4; d_call: TRBD1; j_call: TRBJ2-1; cdr3_nt: TGTGCCAGCAGGACAGGGGGCTACAATGAGCAGTTCTTC; cdr3_aa: CASRTGGYNEQFF
clone_size: NA; v_call: TRBV19; d_call: TRBD2; j_call: TRBJ2-7; cdr3_nt: TGTGCCAGTAGTGAAGGACTAGCGGGAGTGGAGCAGTACTTC; cdr3_aa: CASSEGLAGVEQYF
clone_size: NA; v_call: TRBV7-2; d_call: NA; j_call: TRBJ1-6; cdr3_nt: TGTGCCAGCAGATACACGGGGAATAATTCACCCCTCCACTTT; cdr3_aa: CASRYTGNNSPLHF
clone_size: once; v_call: TRBV3-1/TRBV3-2; d_call: NA; j_call: TRBJ1-2; cdr3_nt: TGTGCCAGCAGCCACCGAGACAGGACTAACTATGGCTACACCTTC; cdr3_aa: CASSHRDRTNYGYTF
clone_size: NA; v_call: TRBV2; d_call: NA; j_call: TRBJ2-1; cdr3_nt: TGTGCCAGCAGTGATTCAAGCGGAACCTACAATGAGCAGTTCTTC; cdr3_aa: CASSDSSGTYNEQFF
clone_size: NA; v_call: TRBV3-1/TRBV3-2; d_call: NA; j_call: TRBJ2-5; cdr3_nt: TGTGCCAGCAGCCGCAGGACAGACCAAGAGACCCAGTACTTC; cdr3_aa: CASSRRTDQETQYF
clone_size: NA; v_call: TRBV15; d_call: TRBD1; j_call: TRBJ2-5; cdr3_nt: TGTGCCACCAGCAGAGCCGCCTCCGGGACAGGGCAAGAGACCCAGTACTTC; cdr3_aa: CATSRAASGTGQETQYF
clone_size: NA; v_call: TRBV16; d_call: NA; j_call: TRBJ1-1; cdr3_nt: TGTGCCAGCAGCCAAATTAAGGGGGGGACTGAAGCTTTCTTT; cdr3_aa: CASSQIKGGTEAFF
clone_size: NA; v_call: TRBV6-4; d_call: NA; j_call: TRBJ2-1; cdr3_nt: TGTGCCAGCAGTGACTCGAGCGGGTCCTACAATGAGCAGTTCTTC; cdr3_aa: CASSDSSGSYNEQFF
clone_size: once; v_call: TRBV9; d_call: NA; j_call: TRBJ2-1; cdr3_nt: TGTGCCAGCAGCGTAGTGGGGTCGAATGAGCAGTTCTTC; cdr3_aa: CASSVVGSNEQFF
clone_size: NA; v_call: TRBV7-7; d_call: TRBD1; j_call: TRBJ1-1; cdr3_nt: TGTGCCAGCTCCCATGGGACAGGTACTGAAGCTTTCTTT; cdr3_aa: CASSHGTGTEAFF
clone_size: NA; v_call: TRBV6-1; d_call: NA; j_call: TRBJ2-1; cdr3_nt: TGTGCCAGCAGTGAAATCAACGGACCTACCAATGAGCAGTTCTTC; cdr3_aa: CASSEINGPTNEQFF
clone_size: NA; v_call: TRBV27; d_call: NA; j_call: TRBJ1-2; cdr3_nt: TGTGCCAGCAGTTTAAAGGGGGATAACTATGGCTACACCTTC; cdr3_aa: CASSLKGDNYGYTF
clone_size: NA; v_call: TRBV6-5; d_call: NA; j_call: TRBJ1-1; cdr3_nt: TGTGCCAGCAGTACCAGGGTTCGGGACACTGAAGCTTTCTTT; cdr3_aa: CASSTRVRDTEAFF
clone_size: once; v_call: TRBV11-3; d_call: NA; j_call: TRBJ2-5; cdr3_nt: TGTGCCAGCAGGGGACTGCAAGAGACCCAGTACTTC; cdr3_aa: CASRGLQETQYF
clone_size: NA; v_call: TRBV20-1; d_call: NA; j_call: TRBJ2-1; cdr3_nt: TGCAGTGCCAGCGTTAATGAGCAGTTCTTC; cdr3_aa: CSASVNEQFF
clone_size: NA; v_call: TRBV6-7; d_call: TRBD1; j_call: TRBJ1-5; cdr3_nt: TGTGCCAGCAGTTACTCCGGGACAGGGGAAAATCAGCCCCAGCATTTT; cdr3_aa: CASSYSGTGENQPQHF
clone_size: NA; v_call: TRBV6-2/TRBV6-3; d_call: TRBD1; j_call: TRBJ1-5; cdr3_nt: TGTGCCAGCAGTTACTGGGACAGCTATAGCAATCAGCCCCAGCATTTT; cdr3_aa: CASSYWDSYSNQPQHF
clone_size: NA; v_call: TRBV7-7; d_call: TRBD1; j_call: TRBJ2-5; cdr3_nt: TGTGCTAGCAGCTTTGGGACAGGGTACCAAGAGACCCAGTACTTC; cdr3_aa: CASSFGTGYQETQYF
clone_size: NA; v_call: TRBV12-5; d_call: TRBD1; j_call: TRBJ2-2; cdr3_nt: TGTGCTAGTGCCCTGGGACAGGGGGACACCGGGGAGCTGTTTTTT; cdr3_aa: CASALGQGDTGELFF
clone_size: NA; v_call: TRBV10-1; d_call: TRBD1; j_call: TRBJ1-4; cdr3_nt: TGCGCCAGCAGTGACGGGACAGGGAACGAAAAACTGTTTTTT; cdr3_aa: CASSDGTGNEKLFF
clone_size: NA; v_call: TRBV28; d_call: TRBD1; j_call: TRBJ2-5; cdr3_nt: TGTGCCAGCAGCCCTGGGACAGGGGGCCAAGAGACCCAGTACTTC; cdr3_aa: CASSPGTGGQETQYF
clone_size: NA; v_call: TRBV10-1; d_call: TRBD1; j_call: TRBJ2-7; cdr3_nt: TGCGCCAGCAGTCCTACACAGGGGGTTACCTACGAGCAGTACTTC; cdr3_aa: CASSPTQGVTYEQYF
clone_size: NA; v_call: TRBV7-2; d_call: TRBD1; j_call: TRBJ1-4; cdr3_nt: TGTGCCAGCAGCTTGGGGACAGGGGTTACTAATGAAAAACTGTTTTTT; cdr3_aa: CASSLGTGVTNEKLFF
clone_size: NA; v_call: TRBV28; d_call: NA; j_call: TRBJ2-7; cdr3_nt: TGTGCCAGCAGTTTATCCGGGAACCCCTACGAGCAGTACTTC; cdr3_aa: CASSLSGNPYEQYF
clone_size: NA; v_call: TRBV4-2; d_call: NA; j_call: TRBJ1-5; cdr3_nt: TGTGCCAGCGGTATTAGCAATCAGCCCCAGCATTTT; cdr3_aa: CASGISNQPQHF
clone_size: few; v_call: TRBV2; d_call: TRBD1; j_call: TRBJ1-6; cdr3_nt: TGTGCCAGCAGGGGGACAGATTCACCCCTCCACTTT; cdr3_aa: CASRGTDSPLHF
clone_size: NA; v_call: TRBV6-2/TRBV6-3; d_call: TRBD1; j_call: TRBJ2-5; cdr3_nt: TGTGCCAGCAGTTATACAGGGGGCCAAGAGACCCAGTACTTC; cdr3_aa: CASSYTGGQETQYF
clone_size: NA; v_call: TRBV5-6; d_call: TRBD1; j_call: TRBJ1-3; cdr3_nt: TGTGCCAGCAGCCGGGACAGCTCTGGAAACACCATATATTTT; cdr3_aa: CASSRDSSGNTIYF
clone_size: NA; v_call: TRBV7-3; d_call: TRBD1; j_call: TRBJ2-7; cdr3_nt: TGTGCCAGCAGCTCCACGGGACAGGGGGCCCACGAGCAGTACTTC; cdr3_aa: CASSSTGQGAHEQYF
clone_size: NA; v_call: TRBV2; d_call: NA; j_call: TRBJ2-1; cdr3_nt: TGTGCCAGCAAGCAGGTCTCCTACAATGAGCAGTTCTTC; cdr3_aa: CASKQVSYNEQFF
clone_size: NA; v_call: TRBV28; d_call: TRBD2; j_call: TRBJ2-7; cdr3_nt: TGTGCCACCGGGACTAGCGGGGACTACGAGCAGTACTTC; cdr3_aa: CATGTSGDYEQYF
clone_size: NA; v_call: TRBV11-3; d_call: TRBD1; j_call: TRBJ2-3; cdr3_nt: TGTGCCAGCAGCTTAGGGACAGGGGCCGTAGATACGCAGTATTTT; cdr3_aa: CASSLGTGAVDTQYF
clone_size: once; v_call: TRBV11-3; d_call: NA; j_call: TRBJ1-1; cdr3_nt: TGTGCCAGCAGCTTAACAGGGAACACTGAAGCTTTCTTT; cdr3_aa: CASSLTGNTEAFF
clone_size: NA; v_call: TRBV18; d_call: NA; j_call: TRBJ1-1; cdr3_nt: TGTGCCAGCTCACCAAGAAAAACAGGGCTAACTGAAGCTTTCTTT; cdr3_aa: CASSPRKTGLTEAFF
clone_size: NA; v_call: TRBV15; d_call: TRBD2; j_call: TRBJ2-2; cdr3_nt: TGTGCCACCAGCAGAGGGAGTAGCGGGAGAGGCACCGGGGAGCTGTTTTTT; cdr3_aa: CATSRGSSGRGTGELFF
clone_size: NA; v_call: TRBV7-9; d_call: NA; j_call: TRBJ1-1; cdr3_nt: TGTGCCAGCAGCTTCTACACTGAAGCTTTCTTT; cdr3_aa: CASSFYTEAFF
clone_size: NA; v_call: TRBV4-1; d_call: TRBD1; j_call: TRBJ1-1; cdr3_nt: TGCGCCAGCAGCCAAGGACAGGGGCTTAACACTGAAGCTTTCTTT; cdr3_aa: CASSQGQGLNTEAFF